This T cell receptor beta chain was profiled in a study of shared clonotypes between healthy human individuals (dated by TCRdb to about 2020). About the study as a whole: The cohort comprised two women and a few men aged 18 to 49 years. The study deeply sequenced blood TCR repertoires of about 5 healthy adults to estimate repertoire size and the extent of clonotype sharing between individuals. To increase sequencing depth and limit assay-specific biases, TCR repertoire library preparation and sequencing were carried out by different laboratories using diverse techniques. Per donor, leukapheresis produced somewhere between about 0.9 and 9.5 billion PBMCs.

Using the deep immunoSEQ assay, TCR CDR3 regions were amplified from genomic DNA by multiplex PCR. Extracted genomic DNA from each cell subset was spread evenly across all wells of several immunoSEQ 96-well plates, with each plate serving as a replicate. For unsorted PBMC, each replicate PCR was loaded with approximately 0.3 ug genomic DNA, equivalent to roughly 31,000 T cell genomes. Genomic DNA from unsorted PBMC was sequenced over ten immunoSEQ deep assay plates. Purified libraries were measured with a Qubit 3.0 fluorometer, size-checked on a Bioanalyzer 2100, and measured again with the KAPA Library Quantification kit. Every immunoSEQ 96-well plate was sequenced on a separate single-read 150-cycle Illumina NextSeq 550 flow cell. In the authors' own workflow: Because the immunoSEQ output held only junctional sequences and lacked quality scores, the filtering could not match the filtering applied to full-length reads. Sequences were annotated with PyIR, a Python wrapper for IgBLAST v1.9, using IMGT germline references to assign V/J genes and CDR3. Any read was removed if the V/J assignment was weak (E-value above 1e-6), the CDR3 was missing, or the read contained stop codons, out-of-frame junctions, or ambiguous translated residues. V3J clonotypes were defined as sequences sharing the same inferred V gene, J gene, and CDR3 amino acid sequence. Percentage overlap between repertoires was computed as shared unique clonotypes divided by the size of the smaller repertoire. RTK rarefaction, the Chao1 estimator, and Recon v2.1 estimates of unobserved clonotypes were used to assess repertoire richness. TCRdb took over this immuneACCESS table, retaining in-frame rearrangements with V and J assigned. Such tables are incomplete; in checked studies, under half of the missing clones stem from an unresolved V gene, and the remainder is unexplained. The DNA gave D and trimming, while V, J and clone size come from that table. This sample is represented by roughly 500,000 clones; 79% of them were singletons. The ten top clones hold approximately 13% of the sample.

Healthy HIV-negative adults with no recently reported acute infections or vaccinations were included as donors. Every donor was a Caucasian adult residing in Nashville, Tennessee, USA. For unsorted samples, some 90 million PBMCs were counted and genomic DNA was extracted with the QIAamp DNA Blood Mini kit. Blood was collected by leukapheresis, and PBMCs were isolated by Ficoll-Histopaque density gradient centrifugation and then cryopreserved in liquid nitrogen vapor phase. The study at large found these results: The small number of donors limited the genetic and exposure-history diversity represented. Based on pairwise subsampling, the degree of clonotype sharing among donors was expected to be affected by sequencing depth. Sampling was restricted to blood, and TCR repertoires in tissues likely differ from the TCR repertoires found in blood.

The germline V gene encodes CDR1 SGHTA and CDR2 FQGTGA. Between the V and J ends, shortened by 4 bases and 7 bases respectively, the junction contains 13 bases. Including cysteine and phenylalanine, the CDR3 has 14 amino acids. The retained sequence is limited to the CDR3, 42 bases, with the frame set at the first base. As concerns this clone: Its antigen is still unknown. Base quality data are lacking; no much larger clone is found one base away.

This clonotype was sampled from a woman aged 35 to 49 in good health. Some clones in this sample may be carry-over from other donors' samples. Sample: PBMCs. Here the chain combines TRBV7-3 and TRBJ2-2; no D gene can be assigned with confidence. The nucleotides read TGTGCCAGCAGCTCGTCCTCTAGTGGCGGGGAGCTGTTTTTT. This sequence encodes CASSSSSSGGELFF.